In its sample, the clone carrying this T cell receptor (beta chain) was seen many times. Its antigen is unknown. The sample originates from a study of identical twins. The V and J ends lost 6 bases and 9 bases respectively, with 21 bases between them. Germline CDR1 reads DFQATT; CDR2 reads SNEGSKA (reference sequence). This CDR3 is built from 14 residues. TCRdb re-called the 5' RACE reads with MiXCR, one entry per CDR3 protein. The sample lists 200,000 to 300,000 distinct CDR3 sequences; 12% were seen once. Broader study findings: Beta clonotypes that were abundant in cord blood contained fewer insertions, a pattern absent from memory repertoires. Twin-shared out-of-frame alpha sequences were enriched for low generation probability. Partial confounding of zero-insertion analyses by invariant MAIT and iNKT cells was possible.

The same sample was also used in a study of yellow fever vaccine responses in identical twins.

The V gene is TRBV20-1, the J gene TRBJ2-1; possibly TRBD2 for D (6 bases). Input material: memory (CD45RO+) T cells sorted from blood. The origin of this receptor is a woman aged 18-29 years in good health. The CDR3 DNA follows: TGCAGTGCGGAGAGGGTTGGGGGGTCGGGTGAGCAGTTCTTC. It specifies CSAERVGGSGEQFF.